These 23 T cell receptor beta chains originate from one sample sequenced in a study of cytomegalovirus exposure and HLA in healthy donors. The study ran its PCR with 60 Vbeta and 13 Jbeta primers. The table came from immunoSEQ multiplex PCR; TCRdb's copy has only in-frame clones and leaves some out. The sample includes fewer than 150,000 clones, approximately 83% of them seen just once. The sample consisted of PBMCs. The receptors come from a man in his forties or fifties in good health and CMV-seropositive.

This clone was counted only a few times. V is TRBV5-1 and J is TRBJ2-5, with a possible D match to TRBD2 (5 bases). Trimming pared 0 bases from V and 4 bases from J, leaving 13 bases between. From germline, CDR1 is SGHRS and CDR2 YFSETQ. This CDR3 is built from 15 residues. CDR3 sequence reads: CASSLEASWGETQYF. Here the CDR3 DNA reads TGCGCCAGCAGCTTGGAAGCTAGCTGGGGAGAGACCCAGTACTTC.

J is TRBJ2-7 and V is TRBV9; possible D gene TRBD1, 5 bases. The CDR3 contains 14 residues. Trimming shortened V by 4 bases and J by 0 bases, and 11 bases separated the two germline ends. Germline CDR1 reads SGDLS; CDR2 reads YYNGEE. The CDR3 region is CASSPQGVSYEQYF. CDR3 nucleotides: TGTGCCAGCAGCCCCCAGGGCGTCTCCTACGAGCAGTACTTC.

The chain recombines TRBV20-1 with TRBJ2-3; D not resolved. The CDR3 sequence is 11 residues long. The V gene's germline CDR1 is DFQATT and CDR2 SNEGSKA (reference sequence). Trimming cost V 6 bases and J 1 base, with 5 bases left between them. The CDR3 DNA is TGCAGTGCCGTAGGCACAGATACGCAGTATTTT. Its protein product is CSAVGTDTQYF.

The CDR3 loop reads CASSSGTGGGYEQYF. The CDR3 DNA reads as TGTGCCAGCAGCTCCGGGACAGGGGGCGGGTACGAGCAGTACTTC. The rearrangement joins TRBV7-3 to TRBJ2-7; 12 bases align to TRBD1. The germline CDR1 and CDR2 sequences are SGHTA and FQGTGA. With 4 bases clipped from V and 4 bases from J, the junction kept 5 bases outside the gene matches. This CDR3 has 15 residues.

The V gene is TRBV9, the J gene TRBJ2-5; D might be TRBD1 (6 bases). The assigned J gene may be wrong: the sequence end matches TRBJ2-7 better. The V gene's germline CDR1 is SGDLS and CDR2 YYNGEE. The CDR3 has 15 residues. Here the CDR3 DNA reads TGTGCCAGCAGCGTAGGGTCGACAGGTACCTACGAGCAGTACTTC. The encoded protein is CASSVGSTGTYEQYF.

For the CDR3, the DNA is TGTGCCAGCAGCTTAGGTTTCGGTTTCGCCAAAAACATTCAGTACTTC. Protein: CASSLGFGFAKNIQYF. V is TRBV11-3 and J is TRBJ2-4, with no clear D. CDR1 SGHNT and CDR2 YENEEA come from the germline V gene. The length of the CDR3 is 16 residues. V lost 1 base to trimming and J lost 1 base, with 11 bases between them.

This chain links TRBV7-9 with TRBJ2-7, with TRBD1 identical over 11 bases. Trimming cost V 7 bases and J 3 bases; bases outside gene matches: 8. This CDR3 comprises 15 residues. Germline V lookup: CDR1 SEHNR, CDR2 FQNEAQ (reference sequence). CDR3 nucleotides: TGTGCCAGCACCCCCAGGACAGGGGGCTTCTACGAGCAGTACTTC. Amino acid sequence: CASTPRTGGFYEQYF.

The rearrangement uses TRBV28 and TRBJ1-2, with unresolved D. Germline V gene lookup returns CDR1 MDHEN and CDR2 SYDVKM. Trimming stripped 5 bases from V and 9 bases from J, with 25 bases between. This CDR3 has 16 residues. In DNA form, the CDR3 reads TGTGCCAGCAGTGTATATGGCACAGCCGATGAATATAGCTACACCTTC. Translating it yields CASSVYGTADEYSYTF.

V gene TRBV6-5 combines with J gene TRBJ1-2; 7 bases are a match to TRBD1. CDR3 length: 15 amino acids. Losses at the gene ends were 6 bases for V and 4 bases for J; bases not matched to a gene: 11. Per the germline V gene, CDR1 is MNHEY and CDR2 is SVGAGI. CDR3: CASRSGTALGYGYTF. In DNA, the CDR3 is TGTGCCAGCAGGTCCGGGACAGCATTAGGCTATGGCTACACCTTC.

This chain uses TRBV30 with TRBJ1-1; 7 nucleotides match TRBD1. This CDR3 region has 14 residues. The V gene's germline CDR1 is GTSNPN and CDR2 SVGIG (reference sequence). The V gene end was trimmed by 0 bases and the J gene end by 4 bases; junction bases not matched to a gene: 5. The CDR3 DNA follows: TGTGCCTGGAGTGTAGTGGCAGGGGGCACTGAAGCTTTCTTT. It is translated as CAWSVVAGGTEAFF. The full variable domain, its missing parts supplied by reference TRBV30 and TRBJ1-1, is SQTIHQWPATLVQPVGSPLSLECTVEGTSNPNLYWYRQAAGRGLQLLFYSVGIGQISSEVPQNLSASRPQDRQFILSSKKLLLSDSGFYLCAWSVVAGGTEAFFGQGTRLTVV.

V is TRBV19 and J is TRBJ1-3; D remains unclear. Per germline, CDR1 LNHDA and CDR2 SQIVND (reference sequence). The CDR3 length is 14 residues. V dropped 3 bases and J dropped 2 bases, with 8 bases sitting between them. CDR3 loop: CASSITPAGNTIYF. The CDR3 DNA follows: TGTGCCAGTAGTATTACCCCGGCTGGAAACACCATATATTTT.

V is TRBV27 and J is TRBJ2-7; 9 bases are a match to TRBD1. Looked up from germline, CDR1 is MNHEY and CDR2 is SMNVEV (reference sequence). Germline trimming cut 3 bases from V and 3 bases from J; bases unmatched to any gene: 6. The CDR3 consists of 15 residues. CDR3 nucleotides: TGTGCCAGCAGTTTCGGGACAGGGAGAGACTACGAGCAGTACTTC. Translated: CASSFGTGRDYEQYF.

This chain joins TRBV11-2 and TRBJ2-5; 9 nucleotides match TRBD2. CDR1 is SGHAT, CDR2 FQNNGV, per germline. The CDR3 is 14 residues long. The junction had 4 bases not matched to a gene; V was cut back by 5 bases and J by 3 bases. CDR3 bases: TGTGCCAGCAGCCTCATAGCGGGAGAAGAGACCCAGTACTTC. This translates into CASSLIAGEETQYF.

The rearrangement links TRBV10-3 to TRBJ2-7; 10 positions agree with TRBD1. This CDR3 spans 14 amino acids. The V and J ends lost 2 bases and 4 bases, in that order; junction bases with no gene match: 2. CDR1 ENHRY and CDR2 SYGVKD come from the germline V gene. The CDR3 loop is CAISEGTGVYEQYF. Written as DNA, the CDR3 is TGTGCCATCAGTGAGGGGACAGGGGTTTACGAGCAGTACTTC.

This clone was seen a handful of times. The chain has TRBV27 and TRBJ1-4, with D tentatively TRBD1 (5 bases). The CDR3 is 15 residues long. Trimming removed 0 bases from V and 11 bases from J, with 16 bases in between. CDR1 and CDR2 from the germline V gene are MNHEY and SMNVEV (reference sequence). The CDR3 region has the DNA TGTGCCAGCAGTTTATCGAGACTGGGGCAGGAGAAACTGTTTTTT. Its translation: CASSLSRLGQEKLFF.

The chain couples TRBV5-4 to TRBJ2-1; 8 positions match TRBD1. CDR1 SGHNT and CDR2 YYREEE come from the germline V gene (reference sequence). CDR3 size: 14 residues. V lost 3 bases and J lost 8; bases outside the gene matches: 7. DNA for the CDR3: TGTGCCAGCAGCTCCAGGGGGCGCGGGGATGAGCAGTTCTTC. Translating it yields CASSSRGRGDEQFF.

V gene TRBV21-1 combines with J gene TRBJ1-1; the table gives TRBD1 as D, unverified against the DNA. TRBV21-1 is reported as a pseudogene. The CDR3 covers 12 residues. The CDR3 here is CASTRVVSEAFF. CDR3 bases: TGTGCCAGCACCAGGGTAGTATCTGAAGCTTTCTTT.

The chain is built from TRBV4-1 and TRBJ2-7; 8 bases align to TRBD2. The CDR3 covers 15 residues. Germline V CDR1 and CDR2: MGHRA, YSYEKL. V dropped 2 bases and J dropped 2; count of bases not matched to a gene: 5. The CDR3 sequence is CASSQSVAGTYEQYF. CDR3 in DNA: TGCGCCAGCAGCCAAAGTGTAGCGGGAACCTACGAGCAGTACTTC.

A few counts support this clone. The chain has TRBV6-5 and TRBJ2-5; D might be TRBD2 (6 bases). The CDR3 runs to 13 residues. The germline V and J ends were trimmed by 6 bases and 2 bases, with 10 bases remaining between them. Germline V gene sequence: CDR1 MNHEY, CDR2 SVGAGI. The CDR3 DNA reads as TGTGCCAGCAGGAGTAGCGGACAAGAGACCCAGTACTTC. This gives the protein CASRSSGQETQYF.

The J gene is TRBJ2-7, the V gene TRBV5-6; 8 bases fit TRBD2. CDR1 and CDR2 (germline): SGHDT, YYEEEE. The junction had 6 bases not matched to a gene; V was cut back by 0 bases and J by 4 bases. CDR3 length: 15 residues. The CDR3 coding sequence is TGTGCCAGCAGCTTGGGCCTAGCGGGCAATTACGAGCAGTACTTC. This gives the protein CASSLGLAGNYEQYF. Full variable domain (missing parts from reference TRBV5-6 and TRBJ2-7): DAGVTQSPTHLIKTRGQQVTLRCSPKSGHDTVSWYQQALGQGPQFIFQYYEEEERQRGNFPDRFSGHQFPNYSSELNVNALLLGDSALYLCASSLGLAGNYEQYFGPGTRLTVT.

The V gene is TRBV5-8, the J gene TRBJ1-1, with 8 bases that match TRBD1. Germline V CDR1 and CDR2: SGHTS, YDEGEE. This CDR3 is 15 amino acids long. The ends lost 5 bases at V and 6 bases at J; junction bases unmatched: 12. DNA of the CDR3: TGTGCCAGCAGTTCTCAATTAGACAGGGGCTCTGAAGCTTTCTTT. This translates into CASSSQLDRGSEAFF. Supplemented by reference TRBV5-8 and TRBJ1-1, the full variable domain reads EAGVTQSPTHLIKTRGQQATLRCSPISGHTSVYWYQQALGLGLQFLLWYDEGEERNRGNFPPRFSGRQFPNYSSELNVNALELEDSALYLCASSSQLDRGSEAFFGQGTRLTVV.

The chain employs TRBV19 and TRBJ2-7; no clear D gene. Trimming removed 5 bases at V and 3 bases at J, with 11 bases between. CDR1 and CDR2 from the germline V gene are LNHDA and SQIVND (reference sequence). The CDR3 totals 13 residues. The DNA for the CDR3 is TGTGCCAGTAGTGGCCGACACAACTACGAGCAGTACTTC. The encoded protein is CASSGRHNYEQYF.

This chain links TRBV4-1 with TRBJ1-1; 8 bases are shared with TRBD1. This CDR3 has 18 residues. Trimming at V came to 1 base and at J to 3 bases, leaving 13 bases not matched to a gene. Germline CDR1 is MGHRA and CDR2 is YSYEKL. CDR3 DNA: TGCGCCAGCAGCCAAGTGGGGGCAGGGGGCCGAGGGGACACTGAAGCTTTCTTT. Protein: CASSQVGAGGRGDTEAFF.